This TCR beta chain was identified in a study of blood T cell repertoires in COVID-19. Original processing notes: Estimated nucleated cell counts came from reference gene primer amplification. Sequencing used immunoSEQ multiplex PCR; TCRdb keeps in-frame clones, though not all of them. That table is the source of V, J and clone size, and D and trimming were worked out from the DNA. The sample has 220,000 or so clones, roughly four fifths seen once. CDR1 MGHDK and CDR2 SYGVNS come from the germline V gene. The CDR3 is 15 residues long. V trimming: 4 bases; J trimming: 1 base; junction bases outside the gene matches: 4.

The chain employs TRBV25-1 and TRBJ2-3; 8 positions agree with TRBD1. This sequence was found in a woman older than 75 with acute or convalescent COVID-19. Sequencing was done on a sample of peripheral blood. The CDR3 spells CASSAQGVGTDTQYF. DNA for the CDR3: TGTGCCAGCAGTGCACAGGGGGTGGGCACAGATACGCAGTATTTT.